The present TCR beta chain was sequenced within a study of graft-versus-host responses after intestinal transplantation. Background on the study: Isolated intestinal, liver-intestinal, or multivisceral transplants were what recipients had. Induction using anti-thymocyte globulin, followed by tacrolimus and steroids for two to three years, was given to all recipients.

Trimming shortened V by 6 bases and J by 4 bases, and 7 bases separated the two germline ends. Per germline, CDR1 MNHNS and CDR2 SASEGT. CDR3 length: 11 amino acids. The study, taken as a whole, reports: The study associated peak circulating GvH clone levels with early post-transplant HvG declines. GvH clones detected in recipient marrow included some appearing first in ileum or blood.

This clone was seen once. The antigen is not known. Measured with immunoSEQ multiplex PCR; TCRdb has only the in-frame clones, and not every one. In the table there are tens of thousands of clones, 85% to 95% of which are singletons. Sequencing used unstimulated CD8+ T cells sorted from spleen or lymph node cells, obtained before transplant. This TCR was recovered from a human donor who was the organ donor for an intestinal transplant. The chain couples TRBV6-1 to TRBJ2-7, with D possibly matching TRBD1 (5 bases). In DNA form, the CDR3 reads TGTGCCAGCAGGACAGCTTACGAGCAGTACTTC. It codes for CASRTAYEQYF.